One and the same sample provided the 28 T cell receptor beta chains below, sequenced in a study of blood T cell repertoires in COVID-19. The repertoire was sequenced with immunoSEQ multiplex PCR; TCRdb's copy has only in-frame clones and lacks some. In the table there are more than 95,000 clones, approximately 91% of which are singletons. Input material: peripheral blood. The receptor source for this set is a human donor in a cohort sampled during active COVID-19.

V and J are TRBV7-9 and TRBJ2-2, with 13 nucleotides matching TRBD2. Germline CDR1 and CDR2: SEHNR and FQNEAQ (reference sequence). This CDR3 is built from 17 residues. Trimming cost V 6 bases and J 3 bases; bases outside gene matches: 7. CDR3 nucleotide sequence: TGTGCCAGCAGTTTACTAGCGGGAGGGCCCGACACCGGGGAGCTGTTTTTT. Translated, it gives CASSLLAGGPDTGELFF.

This chain links TRBV30 with TRBJ2-7; no firm D call. Germline V CDR1 and CDR2: GTSNPN, SVGIG (reference sequence). This CDR3 is built from 12 residues. The V end lost 0 bases, the J end lost 0 bases, and 3 bases lay between the germline ends. CDR3 sequence (DNA): TGTGCCTGGAGTGTCAGCTCCTACGAGCAGTACTTC. Protein sequence: CAWSVSSYEQYF.

The chain carries TRBV29-1 and TRBJ1-1, with D possibly matching TRBD1 (5 bases). V lost 3 bases, J lost 4 bases, and 9 bases lay in between. Germline V gene data show CDR1 as SQVTM and CDR2 as ANQGSEA. The CDR3 covers 12 residues. DNA for the CDR3: TGCAGCGTTGACCATGGGGCCACTGAAGCTTTCTTT. As protein: CSVDHGATEAFF. Supplemented by reference TRBV29-1 and TRBJ1-1, the full variable domain reads SAVISQKPSRDICQRGTSLTIQCQVDSQVTMMFWYRQQPGQSLTLIATANQGSEATYESGFVIDKFPISRPNLTFSTLTVSNMSPEDSSIYLCSVDHGATEAFFGQGTRLTVV.

The chain has TRBV12-5 and TRBJ1-2; TRBD1 aligns across 8 bases. The CDR3 covers 17 residues. Germline V gene sequence: CDR1 LGHNT, CDR2 FRNRAP. V lost 2 bases, J lost 4 bases, and 12 bases stayed unmatched. CDR3 in amino acids: CASGLRNTGGTTYGYTF. The CDR3 region has the DNA TGTGCTAGTGGTTTGCGGAATACAGGGGGGACAACCTATGGCTACACCTTC.

The chain employs TRBV2 and TRBJ1-3, with 7 bases identical to TRBD1. This CDR3 has 14 amino acids. Germline V CDR1 and CDR2: SNHLY, FYNNEI. With V trimmed by 7 bases and J by 0 bases, 3 bases remained unmatched. The CDR3 DNA is TGTGCCAGCAACCCAGGGGGCTCTGGAAACACCATATATTTT. It translates to CASNPGGSGNTIYF.

The chain combines TRBV7-2 with TRBJ2-3; 7 bases line up with TRBD2. The CDR3 is 14 residues long. The V segment lost 5 bases and the J segment 6 bases; nucleotides outside the gene matches: 8. The germline gives CDR1 SGHTA, CDR2 FQGNSA. The CDR3 sequence: CASSPRDYRDTQYF. The CDR3 DNA is TGTGCCAGCAGCCCGCGGGACTACCGGGATACGCAGTATTTT.

In this sample, this clone turned up a few times. The V gene is TRBV4-2, the J gene TRBJ1-2; 7 nucleotides align to TRBD1. The V and J ends lost 0 bases and 9 bases, in that order; junction bases with no gene match: 10. Germline CDR1 reads LGHNA; CDR2 reads YNFKEQ. CDR3 size: 15 residues. The CDR3 spells CASSQDRTGLLSYTF. CDR3 sequence (DNA): TGTGCCAGCAGCCAAGATCGGACAGGACTTTTGAGCTACACCTTC.

The rearrangement joins TRBV28 to TRBJ2-1, with 12 bases aligning to TRBD2. In germline, CDR1 is MDHEN, CDR2 SYDVKM. The J segment lost 4 bases and the V segment lost 6 bases, leaving 13 bases of the junction unmatched. The CDR3 covers 18 residues. The DNA of the CDR3 is TGTGCCAGCAGGGGGCATCCGAACGGACTAGCGGGGTACAATGAGCAGTTCTTC. Its protein product is CASRGHPNGLAGYNEQFF.

This chain uses TRBV6-6 with TRBJ1-4; perhaps TRBD1 as D (6 bases). The CDR3 covers 14 residues. V shed 6 bases and J shed 3 bases, with 11 bases lying between them. In germline, CDR1 is MNHNY, CDR2 SVGAGI (reference sequence). The CDR3 region has the DNA TGTGCCAGCAGAGGCTCAGGGGCTAATGAAAAACTGTTTTTT. Its translation: CASRGSGANEKLFF.

This clone was detected only a few times. The J gene is TRBJ1-5, the V gene TRBV20-1; 8 nucleotides align to TRBD1. The trim removed 3 bases at V and 2 bases at J, leaving 6 bases unmatched. The CDR3 has 15 amino acids. Germline assignment: CDR1 DFQATT and CDR2 SNEGSKA (reference sequence). This CDR3 reads CSASRETGGNQPQHF. DNA for the CDR3: TGCAGTGCTAGTAGAGAGACAGGGGGCAATCAGCCCCAGCATTTT.

CDR3 amino acids: CATLDRSGETQYF. CDR3 nucleotides: TGTGCCACCCTAGACAGGTCGGGTGAGACCCAGTACTTC. The chain is built from TRBV6-6 and TRBJ2-5, with D perhaps matching TRBD1 (6 bases). V was pared by 10 bases and J by 5 bases, with 17 bases between. The germline CDR1 and CDR2 sequences are MNHNY and SVGAGI (reference sequence). The CDR3 sequence is 13 residues long.

This chain uses TRBV13 with TRBJ2-7, with 7 bases lining up with TRBD1. Per the germline V gene, CDR1 is PRHDT and CDR2 is FYEKMQ (reference sequence). J was trimmed by 0 bases and V by 5 bases; bases with no gene match: 4. This CDR3 spans 14 amino acids. In DNA form, the CDR3 reads TGTGCCAGCAGCGCGGACAGGAGCTCCTACGAGCAGTACTTC. Residues: CASSADRSSYEQYF.

The rearrangement joins TRBV2 to TRBJ1-1, with D possibly matching TRBD1 (6 bases). CDR3 length equals 15 residues. Germline CDR1 reads SNHLY; CDR2 reads FYNNEI. V gave up 4 bases and J gave up 0 bases, with 12 bases separating them. The CDR3 spells CASSANRAVNTEAFF. The DNA for the CDR3 is TGTGCCAGCAGTGCAAACAGGGCCGTGAACACTGAAGCTTTCTTT. The entire variable domain, with the rest obtained from reference TRBV2 and TRBJ1-1, is as follows: EPEVTQTPSHQVTQMGQEVILRCVPISNHLYFYWYRQILGQKVEFLVSFYNNEISEKSEIFDDQFSVERPDGSNFTLKIRSTKLEDSAMYFCASSANRAVNTEAFFGQGTRLTVV.

The V and J genes are TRBV11-3 and TRBJ2-2; tentative D call: TRBD2 (5 bases). CDR1 is SGHNT, CDR2 YENEEA, per germline. V was clipped by 5 bases and J by 4 bases, with 14 bases between them. The CDR3 extends over 15 amino acids. CDR3 DNA: TGTGCCAGCAGCCCACATCCCGCGGGCACCGGGGAGCTGTTTTTT. It codes for CASSPHPAGTGELFF.

The CDR3 spells CASSFWSGVDTQYF. In DNA, the CDR3 is TGTGCCAGCAGTTTTTGGAGCGGGGTAGATACGCAGTATTTT. The rearrangement joins TRBV27 to TRBJ2-3, with 7 bases that match TRBD2. V was pared by 3 bases and J by 5 bases, with 5 bases of the junction left unmatched. The CDR3 consists of 14 residues. Germline CDR1 MNHEY, CDR2 SMNVEV (reference sequence).

The chain is built from TRBV6-5 and TRBJ1-5; a weak D match, TRBD1 (6 bases). The V gene's germline CDR1 is MNHEY and CDR2 SVGAGI. The V end lost 5 bases, the J end lost 2 bases, and 10 bases lay between the germline ends. The CDR3 totals 14 residues. Here the CDR3 DNA reads TGTGCCAGCAGTCCCTACAGGGGCAATCAGCCCCAGCATTTT. This encodes CASSPYRGNQPQHF.

The chain combines TRBV9 with TRBJ2-1; 9 bases align to TRBD2. Germline V lookup: CDR1 SGDLS, CDR2 YYNGEE. V was pared by 2 bases and J by 6 bases, with 0 bases of the junction left unmatched. The CDR3 length is 13 residues. This chain's CDR3 is CASSVSGSNEQFF. The CDR3 region has the DNA TGTGCCAGCAGCGTTAGCGGGAGCAATGAGCAGTTCTTC.

This clone was picked up one time. CDR3 protein: CASSQSEGYNEQFF. CDR3 bases: TGTGCCAGCAGCCAGAGTGAGGGCTACAATGAGCAGTTCTTC. This chain joins TRBV4-2 and TRBJ2-1, with D possibly matching TRBD2 (5 bases). Trimming removed 3 bases at V and 3 bases at J, with 9 bases between. Germline V gene data show CDR1 as LGHNA and CDR2 as YNFKEQ. The CDR3 consists of 14 residues.

The V and J genes are TRBV5-1 and TRBJ2-2, with TRBD1 matching 11 bases. This CDR3 is built from 17 residues. Losses at the gene ends were 4 bases for V and 4 bases for J; bases not matched to a gene: 9. Germline V gene data show CDR1 as SGHRS and CDR2 as YFSETQ. CDR3 region: CASSGMWGQGGTGELFF. Written as DNA, the CDR3 is TGCGCCAGCAGCGGCATGTGGGGACAGGGGGGCACCGGGGAGCTGTTTTTT.

V usage is TRBV30 and J usage is TRBJ1-1; D ambiguous. This CDR3 comprises 14 residues. CDR1 GTSNPN and CDR2 SVGIG come from the germline V gene (reference sequence). The V and J ends lost 5 bases and 2 bases respectively, with 15 bases between them. The CDR3 nucleotides read TGTGCCTGGGCGTCTATGAGTACCAACACTGAAGCTTTCTTT. This encodes CAWASMSTNTEAFF. Using reference TRBV30 and TRBJ1-1 for the parts outside the CDR3, the full variable domain is SQTIHQWPATLVQPVGSPLSLECTVEGTSNPNLYWYRQAAGRGLQLLFYSVGIGQISSEVPQNLSASRPQDRQFILSSKKLLLSDSGFYLCAWASMSTNTEAFFGQGTRLTVV.

CDR3 bases: TGTGCCAGCAGTTTGGTTGGGACTAGCGGGTCCTACGAGCAGTACTTC. Amino acid sequence: CASSLVGTSGSYEQYF. J is TRBJ2-7 and V is TRBV28, with 12 bases that match TRBD2. From germline, CDR1 is MDHEN and CDR2 SYDVKM. CDR3 length: 16 amino acids. V gave up 3 bases and J gave up 1 base; unmatched junction bases: 4.

The genes are TRBV4-1 and TRBJ2-7, with a weak D call TRBD1 (5 bases). CDR3 length equals 14 residues. Trimming shortened V by 1 base and J by 8 bases, and 15 bases separated the two germline ends. Germline V gives CDR1 MGHRA, CDR2 YSYEKL. CDR3 in amino acids: CASSQVDPQDKQYF. The CDR3 DNA reads TGCGCCAGCAGCCAAGTAGACCCTCAGGACAAGCAGTACTTC.

This clone was observed once. This sequence joins TRBV7-8 and TRBJ1-2; D is unresolved. The V end lost 1 base, the J end lost 4 bases, and 7 bases lay between the germline ends. The CDR3 extends over 13 amino acids. The germline V gene has CDR1 SGHVS and CDR2 FQNEAQ. The CDR3, as DNA: TGTGCCAGCAGCTTAGGTCCAGTCTATGGCTACACCTTC. It codes for CASSLGPVYGYTF.

The J gene is TRBJ1-2, the V gene TRBV19; 8 nucleotides align to TRBD1. The CDR3 runs 16 residues. CDR1 is LNHDA, CDR2 SQIVND, per germline (reference sequence). Losses at the gene ends were 0 bases for V and 7 bases for J; bases not matched to a gene: 10. CDR3 sequence reads: CASSIDGRTGWRGYTF. The CDR3 nucleotides read TGTGCCAGTAGTATAGATGGAAGGACAGGGTGGCGTGGCTACACCTTC.

The gene calls are TRBV7-9 and TRBJ2-5; no clear D. This CDR3 contains 12 residues. V was pared by 5 bases and J by 5 bases, with 9 bases between. Germline CDR1 and CDR2: SEHNR and FQNEAQ (reference sequence). The CDR3 DNA reads TGTGCCAGCAGCCTACCCCCGGAGACCCAGTACTTC. Its translation: CASSLPPETQYF.

The gene calls are TRBV13 and TRBJ2-7; maybe TRBD1 (6 bases). The germline CDR1 and CDR2 sequences are PRHDT and FYEKMQ (reference sequence). Trimming pared 6 bases from V and 6 bases from J, leaving 18 bases between. This CDR3 is 14 amino acids long. CDR3 DNA: TGTGCCAGCAGGTCAAGCAGGGGCTCGATCGAGCAGTACTTC. It encodes CASRSSRGSIEQYF.

The chain uses TRBV11-2 and TRBJ2-7, with TRBD2 matching over 10 bases. Trimming cost V 6 bases and J 3 bases; bases outside gene matches: 2. CDR3 length: 13 amino acids. CDR1 and CDR2 from the germline V gene are SGHAT and FQNNGV. The CDR3 loop reads CASRLAGLYEQYF. In DNA, the CDR3 is TGTGCCAGCAGACTAGCGGGACTCTACGAGCAGTACTTC.

Relative to its sample, this clone is medium-sized. The V gene is TRBV5-4, the J gene TRBJ1-6; D call uncertain. V lost 3 bases, J lost 6 bases, and 4 bases lay in between. The CDR3 is 12 residues long. Germline V gives CDR1 SGHNT, CDR2 YYREEE (reference sequence). The CDR3 region is CASSSLNSPLHF. The DNA for the CDR3 is TGTGCCAGCAGCTCCCTTAATTCACCCCTCCACTTT. Using reference TRBV5-4 and TRBJ1-6 for the parts outside the CDR3, the full variable domain is ETGVTQSPTHLIKTRGQQVTLRCSSQSGHNTVSWYQQALGQGPQFIFQYYREEENGRGNFPPRFSGLQFPNYSSELNVNALELDDSALYLCASSSLNSPLHFGNGTRLTVT.